The present T cell receptor (beta chain) was sequenced within a study of cytomegalovirus exposure and HLA in healthy donors. The wider study: A data release that came early held 75 million to 85 million unique TCRs from HLA-typed donors.

PCR involved 60 Vbeta and 13 Jbeta primers. TCRdb's copy holds only in-frame clones and misses some; the assay was immunoSEQ multiplex PCR. The sample has 90,000 to 120,000 clones, around 76% seen once. These donors, healthy bone marrow donors, were studied. Study-level findings and limits: In an earlier analysis, in 540 or so donors, most V segments appeared productive either ~90% or ~30% of the time. TCR beta V- and J-gene trimming was later associated with a missense DCLRE1C variant.

To note about this clone: As yet, its antigen is unknown.

CDR1 SNHLY and CDR2 FYNNEI come from the germline V gene. V was shortened by 8 bases and J by 4 bases, with 16 bases between the two germline ends. CDR3 length equals 14 residues. This chain uses TRBV2 with TRBJ2-3; no firm D call. The sample consisted of PBMCs. The TCR comes from a man aged 25-45 years in good health and CMV-seropositive. CDR3 sequence reads: CASLDLSAPDTQYF. CDR3 sequence (DNA): TGTGCCAGCCTAGACTTATCCGCGCCAGATACGCAGTATTTT.